The rows below give T cell receptor beta chains drawn from one sample of a study of neurological immune-mediated disorders. TCRdb reanalysed the 5' RACE reads using MiXCR and keeps one entry per CDR3 protein. The sample gives 70,000 to 95,000 distinct CDR3 sequences, less than 15% of which show up once; approximately 4.5% is in the top ten. Sequencing was carried out using PBMCs. Receptor source: a female donor with HTLV-1-associated myelopathy (HAM/TSP). Each CDR3 is given without its conserved first and last residue.

CDR3 protein: SARVESRTPYEQY
V gene: TRBV20-1

CDR3 protein: SASKPGKQETQY
V gene: TRBV20-1

CDR3 protein: ASSSLTGGNTGELF
V gene: TRBV5-1

CDR3 protein: ASSRGQISGANVLT
V gene: TRBV7-9

CDR3 protein: SARLPPGQGLAGEDTQY
V gene: TRBV20-1

CDR3 protein: ASSLLDAGAQNEQF
V gene: TRBV7-2

CDR3 protein: ASSLVGGIGNSPLH
V gene: TRBV7-8

CDR3 protein: ASSRSGGAMDEQF
V gene: TRBV5-1

CDR3 protein: ASSFRRGKTGKLF
V gene: TRBV12-3/TRBV12-4

CDR3 protein: ASRMTGGWTQY
V gene: TRBV27

CDR3 protein: ASSLGGRSSTDTQY
V gene: TRBV5-1

CDR3 protein: ASSLVRITGELF
V gene: TRBV5-1

CDR3 protein: ASRPPGTGGSETQY
V gene: TRBV5-1

CDR3 protein: ATSLSWTLPDTQY
V gene: TRBV24-1

CDR3 protein: ANSRTGSSSGANVLT
V gene: TRBV5-1

CDR3 protein: ASSLDSRTEAF
V gene: TRBV5-1

CDR3 protein: AISFGTPSTDTQY
V gene: TRBV10-3

CDR3 protein: ASSLVGGGGYNEQF
V gene: TRBV7-9

CDR3 protein: ATRNSGNTIY
V gene: TRBV7-8

CDR3 protein: SARQDSNQPQH
V gene: TRBV20-1

CDR3 protein: ASSANDRGEKLF
V gene: TRBV9

CDR3 protein: ASSYSFVPGRSEQF
V gene: TRBV6-5

CDR3 protein: ASTQGYEQY
V gene: TRBV12-3/TRBV12-4

CDR3 protein: ATSDRESTEAF
V gene: TRBV6-1

CDR3 protein: ASSGGVIGYT
V gene: TRBV11-2

CDR3 protein: ASSRRLAARGDTQY
V gene: TRBV21-1

CDR3 protein: ASSEGAALSNQPQH
V gene: TRBV6-1

CDR3 protein: ARSQRAQVEPQH
V gene: TRBV2

CDR3 protein: ASSDRGGAGEQY
V gene: TRBV2

CDR3 protein: ASSKRFSNQPQH
V gene: TRBV21-1

CDR3 protein: SATQGWATDTQY
V gene: TRBV20-1

CDR3 protein: AISVGTVTPYNEQF
V gene: TRBV10-3

CDR3 protein: ASSRQMDRANTEAF
V gene: TRBV4-1

CDR3 protein: SVRRGTGTNTIY
V gene: TRBV29-1

CDR3 protein: SVWAGELF
V gene: TRBV29-1

CDR3 protein: SVGQGENYEQY
V gene: TRBV29-1

CDR3 protein: ASSLVTSEETQY
V gene: TRBV5-1

CDR3 protein: SVEGPGTPEAF
V gene: TRBV29-1

CDR3 protein: ASSQQGVVGYT
V gene: TRBV14

CDR3 protein: ASSLGGTSTYEQY
V gene: TRBV5-5

CDR3 protein: ASRRTALF
V gene: TRBV2

CDR3 protein: ASRKQVAGSYEQY
V gene: TRBV7-2

CDR3 protein: ASSSFEAF
V gene: TRBV12-3/TRBV12-4

CDR3 protein: ASSRPAVYEQY
V gene: TRBV11-2

CDR3 protein: SARVRGGTDTQY
V gene: TRBV20-1

CDR3 protein: ASSLVGGGQETQY
V gene: TRBV7-2